The present T cell receptor beta chain was sequenced within a study of blood T cell repertoires in COVID-19. This CDR3 comprises 12 residues. CDR1 and CDR2 from the germline V gene are LNHDA and SQIVND (reference sequence). V was cut by 5 bases and J by 3 bases, with 8 bases left in between. Clones were sequenced by immunoSEQ multiplex PCR, and TCRdb holds only the in-frame ones, with some missing. The sample has approximately 490,000 clones; roughly nine tenths are singletons. This TCR derives from a woman aged 18-30 years who had recovered from COVID-19. Sequencing was done on a sample of PBMCs or T cells enriched from blood (not recorded which). V usage is TRBV19 and J usage is TRBJ2-7, with a weak D call TRBD2 (5 bases). The CDR3 protein is CASSLGGYEQYF. The CDR3 region has the DNA TGTGCCAGTAGTCTCGGAGGCTACGAGCAGTACTTC.